This T cell receptor beta chain was found in a study of CD8 T cells in ankylosing spondylitis. In germline, CDR1 is MNHEY, CDR2 SMNVEV (reference sequence). The V end lost 4 bases, the J end lost 3 bases, and 16 bases lay between the germline ends. The CDR3 extends over 15 amino acids. TCRdb re-called the 5' RACE reads with MiXCR, one entry per CDR3 protein. The data show under 200,000 distinct CDR3 sequences, approximately 10% seen once. V usage is TRBV27 and J usage is TRBJ2-7; D is uncertain. Specimen: blood, either unsorted or a sorted T cell fraction (not recorded which). The TCR originated in a female donor with ankylosing spondylitis or in good health (not recorded which). The CDR3 DNA follows: TGTGCCAGCAGTTCCAACCCCCGGCAGTTCTACGAGCAGTACTTC. This codes for CASSSNPRQFYEQYF.